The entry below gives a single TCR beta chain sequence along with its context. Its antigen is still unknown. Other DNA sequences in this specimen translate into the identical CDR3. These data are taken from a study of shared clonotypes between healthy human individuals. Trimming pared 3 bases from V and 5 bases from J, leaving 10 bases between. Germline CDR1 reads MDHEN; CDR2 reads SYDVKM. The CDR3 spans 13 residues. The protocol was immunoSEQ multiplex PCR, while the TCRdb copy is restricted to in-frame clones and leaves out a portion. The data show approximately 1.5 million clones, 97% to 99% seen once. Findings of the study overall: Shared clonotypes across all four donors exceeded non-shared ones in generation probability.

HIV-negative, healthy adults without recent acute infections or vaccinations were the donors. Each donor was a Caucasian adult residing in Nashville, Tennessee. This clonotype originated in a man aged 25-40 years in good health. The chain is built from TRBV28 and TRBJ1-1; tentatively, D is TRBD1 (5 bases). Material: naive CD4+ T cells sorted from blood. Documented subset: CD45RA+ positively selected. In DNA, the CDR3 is TGTGCCAGCAGTTTGGCAGGGCGGACTGAAGCTTTCTTT. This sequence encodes CASSLAGRTEAFF.